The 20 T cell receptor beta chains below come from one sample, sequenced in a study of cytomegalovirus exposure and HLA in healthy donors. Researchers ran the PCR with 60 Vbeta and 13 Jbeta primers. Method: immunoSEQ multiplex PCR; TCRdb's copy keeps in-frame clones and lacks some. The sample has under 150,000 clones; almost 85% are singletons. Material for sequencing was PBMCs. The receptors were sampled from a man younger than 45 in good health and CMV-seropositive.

The CDR3 loop is CASSPRDRAGYTF. The CDR3 bases are TGTGCCAGCAGTCCCCGGGACAGGGCAGGCTACACCTTC. The rearrangement uses TRBV28 and TRBJ1-2; 9 bases match TRBD1. The CDR3 contains 13 residues. Per germline, CDR1 MDHEN and CDR2 SYDVKM. V trimming: 5 bases; J trimming: 8 bases; junction bases outside the gene matches: 6.

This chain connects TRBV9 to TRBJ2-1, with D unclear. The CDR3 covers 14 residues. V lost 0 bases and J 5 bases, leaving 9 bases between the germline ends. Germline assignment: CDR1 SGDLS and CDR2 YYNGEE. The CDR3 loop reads CASSVAPIDNEQFF. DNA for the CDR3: TGTGCCAGCAGCGTAGCACCCATAGACAATGAGCAGTTCTTC.

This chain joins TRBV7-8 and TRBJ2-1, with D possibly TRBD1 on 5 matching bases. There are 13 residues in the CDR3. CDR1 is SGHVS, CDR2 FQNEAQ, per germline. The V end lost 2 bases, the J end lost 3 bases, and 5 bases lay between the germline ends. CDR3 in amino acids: CASSLQGYNEQFF. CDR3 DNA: TGTGCCAGCAGCTTACAGGGCTACAATGAGCAGTTCTTC.

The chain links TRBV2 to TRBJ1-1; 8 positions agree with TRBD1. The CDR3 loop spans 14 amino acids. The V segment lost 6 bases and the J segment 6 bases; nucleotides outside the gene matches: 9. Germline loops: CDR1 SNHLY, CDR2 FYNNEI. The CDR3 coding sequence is TGTGCCAGCAGGGGCCGGACAGGGCTGGCTGAAGCTTTCTTT. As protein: CASRGRTGLAEAFF.

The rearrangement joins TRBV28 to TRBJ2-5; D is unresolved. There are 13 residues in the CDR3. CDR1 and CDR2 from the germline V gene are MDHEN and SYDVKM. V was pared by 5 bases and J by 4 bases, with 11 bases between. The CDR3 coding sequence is TGTGCCAGCAGTCGGGTCTATGGAGAGACCCAGTACTTC. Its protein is CASSRVYGETQYF.

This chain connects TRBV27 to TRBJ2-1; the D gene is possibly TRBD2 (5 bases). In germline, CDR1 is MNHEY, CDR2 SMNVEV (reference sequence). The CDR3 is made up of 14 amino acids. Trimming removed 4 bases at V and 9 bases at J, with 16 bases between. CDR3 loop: CASSSSLRTFEQFF. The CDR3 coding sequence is TGTGCCAGCAGTTCTAGCCTCCGGACCTTTGAGCAGTTCTTC.

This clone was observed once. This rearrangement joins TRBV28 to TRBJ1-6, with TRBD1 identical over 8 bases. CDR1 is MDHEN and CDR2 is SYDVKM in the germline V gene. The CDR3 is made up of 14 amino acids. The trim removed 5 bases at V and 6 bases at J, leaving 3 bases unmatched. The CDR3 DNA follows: TGTGCCAGCAGTATCGGACAGGGTAATTCACCCCTCCACTTT. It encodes CASSIGQGNSPLHF.

CDR3 protein: CASSIRDRGTDTQYF. As DNA, the CDR3 is TGTGCCAGTAGTATCCGGGACAGGGGGACAGATACGCAGTATTTT. The chain is built from TRBV19 and TRBJ2-3; TRBD1 aligns across 11 bases. The trim removed 3 bases at V and 3 bases at J, leaving 2 bases unmatched. CDR1 is LNHDA, CDR2 SQIVND, per germline (reference sequence). The CDR3 is 15 amino acids.

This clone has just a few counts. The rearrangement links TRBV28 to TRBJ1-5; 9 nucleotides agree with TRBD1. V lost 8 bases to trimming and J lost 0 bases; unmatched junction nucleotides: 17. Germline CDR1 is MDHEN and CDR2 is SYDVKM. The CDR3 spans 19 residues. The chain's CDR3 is CASSSAGDRAMASNQPQHF. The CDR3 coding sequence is TGTGCCAGCTCAAGTGCGGGGGACAGGGCCATGGCTAGCAATCAGCCCCAGCATTTT.

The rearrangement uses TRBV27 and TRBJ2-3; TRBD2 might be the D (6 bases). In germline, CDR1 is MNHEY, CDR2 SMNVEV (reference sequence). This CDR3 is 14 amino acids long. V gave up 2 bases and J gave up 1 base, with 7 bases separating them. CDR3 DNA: TGTGCCAGCAGTTTAGGCGGGGGCACAGATACGCAGTATTTT. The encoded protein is CASSLGGGTDTQYF.

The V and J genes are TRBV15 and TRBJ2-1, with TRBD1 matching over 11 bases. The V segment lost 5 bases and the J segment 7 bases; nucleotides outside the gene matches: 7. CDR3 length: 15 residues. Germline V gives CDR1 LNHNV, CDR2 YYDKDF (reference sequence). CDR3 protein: CATSAGQGAENEQFF. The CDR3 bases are TGTGCCACCAGCGCCGGACAGGGGGCAGAAAATGAGCAGTTCTTC.

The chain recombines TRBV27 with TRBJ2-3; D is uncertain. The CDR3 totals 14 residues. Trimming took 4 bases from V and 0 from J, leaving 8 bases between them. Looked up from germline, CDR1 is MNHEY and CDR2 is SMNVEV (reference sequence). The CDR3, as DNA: TGTGCCAGCAGTTGGGCAGCAAGCACAGATACGCAGTATTTT. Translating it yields CASSWAASTDTQYF.

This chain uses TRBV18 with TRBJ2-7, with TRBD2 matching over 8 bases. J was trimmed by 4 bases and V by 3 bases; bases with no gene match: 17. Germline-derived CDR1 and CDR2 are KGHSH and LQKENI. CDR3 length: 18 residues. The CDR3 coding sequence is TGTGCCAGCTCACCCCTCGGAGGTAGAAGCGGGAGAATATACGAGCAGTACTTC. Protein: CASSPLGGRSGRIYEQYF.

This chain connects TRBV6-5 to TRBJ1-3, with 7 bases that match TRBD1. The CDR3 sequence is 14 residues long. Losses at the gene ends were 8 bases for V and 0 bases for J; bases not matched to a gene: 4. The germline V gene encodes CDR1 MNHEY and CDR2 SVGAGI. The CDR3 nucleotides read TGTGCCAGCCGGGACAGCCGCTCTGGAAACACCATATATTTT. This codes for CASRDSRSGNTIYF.

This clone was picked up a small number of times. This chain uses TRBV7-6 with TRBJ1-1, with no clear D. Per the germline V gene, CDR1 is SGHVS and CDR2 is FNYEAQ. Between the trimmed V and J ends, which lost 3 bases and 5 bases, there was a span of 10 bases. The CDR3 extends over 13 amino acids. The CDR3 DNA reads TGTGCCAGCAGCTTCGGGAGGGAAACTGAAGCTTTCTTT. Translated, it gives CASSFGRETEAFF. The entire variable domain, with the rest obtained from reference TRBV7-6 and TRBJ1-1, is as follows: GAGVSQSPRYKVTKRGQDVALRCDPISGHVSLYWYRQALGQGPEFLTYFNYEAQQDKSGLPNDRFSAERPEGSISTLTIQRTEQRDSAMYRCASSFGRETEAFFGQGTRLTVV.

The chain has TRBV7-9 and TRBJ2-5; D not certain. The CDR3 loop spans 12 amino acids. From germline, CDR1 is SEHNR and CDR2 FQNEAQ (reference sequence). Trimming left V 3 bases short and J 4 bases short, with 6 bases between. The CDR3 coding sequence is TGTGCCAGCAGCTTCACTTTAGAGACCCAGTACTTC. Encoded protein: CASSFTLETQYF.

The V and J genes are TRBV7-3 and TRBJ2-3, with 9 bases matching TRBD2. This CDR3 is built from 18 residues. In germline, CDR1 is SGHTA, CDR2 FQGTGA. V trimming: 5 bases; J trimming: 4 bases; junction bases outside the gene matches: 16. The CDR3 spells CASSPLGGSGGPSDTQYF. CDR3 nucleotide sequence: TGTGCCAGCAGCCCTCTGGGGGGGAGCGGGGGGCCGTCAGATACGCAGTATTTT.

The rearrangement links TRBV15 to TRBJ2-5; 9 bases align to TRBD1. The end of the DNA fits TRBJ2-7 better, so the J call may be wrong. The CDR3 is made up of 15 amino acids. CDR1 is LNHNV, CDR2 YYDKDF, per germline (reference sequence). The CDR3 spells CATSRPDRGVYEQYF. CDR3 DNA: TGTGCCACCAGCAGACCTGACAGGGGGGTTTACGAGCAGTACTTC.

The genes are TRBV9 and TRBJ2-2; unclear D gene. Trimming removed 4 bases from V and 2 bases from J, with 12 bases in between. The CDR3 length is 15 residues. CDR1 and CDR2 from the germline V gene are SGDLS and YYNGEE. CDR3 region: CASSYIGGNTGELFF. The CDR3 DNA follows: TGTGCCAGCAGCTATATCGGCGGAAACACCGGGGAGCTGTTTTTT. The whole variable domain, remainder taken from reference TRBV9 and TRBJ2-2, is DSGVTQTPKHLITATGQRVTLRCSPRSGDLSVYWYQQSLDQGLQFLIQYYNGEERAKGNILERFSAQQFPDLHSELNLSSLELGDSALYFCASSYIGGNTGELFFGEGSRLTVL.

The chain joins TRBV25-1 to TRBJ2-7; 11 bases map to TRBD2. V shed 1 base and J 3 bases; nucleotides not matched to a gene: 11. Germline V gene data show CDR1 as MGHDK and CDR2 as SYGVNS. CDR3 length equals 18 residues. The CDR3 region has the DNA TGTGCCAGCAGTGAATCGACTAGCGGGAAGGTCTTAAACTACGAGCAGTACTTC. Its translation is CASSESTSGKVLNYEQYF.